Below are 20 T cell receptor beta chains sequenced from a single sample in a study of cytomegalovirus exposure and HLA in healthy donors. Both 60 Vbeta primers and 13 Jbeta primers went into the PCR. Assay: immunoSEQ multiplex PCR; the TCRdb copy retains only in-frame clones and omits some. The data contain some 150,000 clones, approximately 86% of them singletons. The sequenced material came from PBMCs. The receptor source for this set is a male donor in good health and CMV-seronegative.

DNA of the CDR3: TGTGCCAGCAGCTTCCCGGGACTAGCGGGAGTGGGGCAGGAGACCCAGTACTTC. Protein product: CASSFPGLAGVGQETQYF. The V gene is TRBV7-2, the J gene TRBJ2-5, with 14 bases identical to TRBD2. CDR1 and CDR2 from the germline V gene are SGHTA and FQGNSA. Trimming took 3 bases from V and 5 from J; bases not matched to a gene: 11. The CDR3 runs 18 residues.

The CDR3 region has the DNA TGTGCCAGCAGCAAGACAGTCGAACGGCCTTTAGTAAACACTGAAGCTTTCTTT. Its protein product is CASSKTVERPLVNTEAFF. This chain connects TRBV11-2 to TRBJ1-1; perhaps TRBD1 as D (5 bases). Trimming removed 5 bases from V and 2 bases from J, with 24 bases in between. The CDR3 runs to 18 residues. Germline loops: CDR1 SGHAT, CDR2 FQNNGV.

V and J are TRBV9 and TRBJ1-2, with D possibly being TRBD1 (5 bases). The CDR3 is 12 amino acids. Germline V gene lookup returns CDR1 SGDLS and CDR2 YYNGEE. V lost 1 base and J lost 4, with 5 bases in between. The DNA of the CDR3 is TGTGCCAGCAGCGTAACAGGCTATGGCTACACCTTC. Amino acids: CASSVTGYGYTF.

V usage is TRBV29-1 and J usage is TRBJ1-2; 9 nucleotides line up with TRBD1. The CDR3 is 17 residues long. Germline V CDR1 and CDR2: SQVTM, ANQGSEA. After removal of 0 bases from V and 1 base from J, the junction contained 9 bases not matched to a gene. In DNA, the CDR3 is TGCAGCGTTGAAGATCTTATTTGGGGACAGGGTAACTATGGCTACACCTTC. Translation gives CSVEDLIWGQGNYGYTF.

The V gene is TRBV18, the J gene TRBJ2-7; TRBD1 matches at 8 bases. The CDR3 length is 16 residues. Germline V lookup: CDR1 KGHSH, CDR2 LQKENI. Trimming removed 3 bases from V and 4 bases from J; junction bases left unmatched: 11. The CDR3 reads CASSPPQGVAGYEQYF. Here the CDR3 DNA reads TGTGCCAGCTCACCCCCACAGGGGGTGGCGGGTTACGAGCAGTACTTC.

This clone was observed a single time. This rearrangement joins TRBV9 to TRBJ1-1, with a tentative D call TRBD1 (6 bases). The V gene's germline CDR1 is SGDLS and CDR2 YYNGEE. This CDR3 is 14 amino acids long. V was pared by 0 bases and J by 4 bases, with 10 bases between. The DNA of the CDR3 is TGTGCCAGCAGCGTAGGCCAGGGGTTCACTGAAGCTTTCTTT. This sequence encodes CASSVGQGFTEAFF.

The chain carries TRBV6-1 and TRBJ2-5; TRBD1 matches 7 bases. Germline V CDR1 and CDR2: MNHNS, SASEGT. The CDR3 loop spans 15 amino acids. V dropped 0 bases and J dropped 1; count of bases not matched to a gene: 2. The CDR3 spells CASSEAPGGQETQYF. In nucleotides, the CDR3 is TGTGCCAGCAGTGAAGCTCCAGGGGGCCAAGAGACCCAGTACTTC.

The chain joins TRBV6-1 to TRBJ2-7, with D perhaps TRBD1 (5 bases). V lost 3 bases to trimming and J lost 7 bases, with 13 bases between them. Germline V lookup: CDR1 MNHNS, CDR2 SASEGT. This CDR3 comprises 13 residues. The DNA for the CDR3 is TGTGCCAGCAGTGACCCCGCCCCAGGGGAGCAGTACTTC. This sequence encodes CASSDPAPGEQYF.

The V call is TRBV7-9, the J call TRBJ2-2, with a tentative D call TRBD2 (6 bases). V was shortened by 11 bases and J by 7 bases, with 20 bases between the two germline ends. The CDR3 contains 14 residues. CDR1 and CDR2 from the germline V gene are SEHNR and FQNEAQ (reference sequence). The CDR3 DNA sequence: TGTGCCCCCAAAACCGTCAGGGAGGACGGGGAGCTGTTTTTT. Encoded protein: CAPKTVREDGELFF.

J is TRBJ1-1 and V is TRBV19; D not resolved. The CDR3 has 12 residues. V lost 3 bases and J 7 bases, leaving 9 bases between the germline ends. Germline V gene lookup returns CDR1 LNHDA and CDR2 SQIVND (reference sequence). DNA for the CDR3: TGTGCCAGTAGTATTGGTACTCTTGAAGCTTTCTTT. Translated: CASSIGTLEAFF.

This clone was observed a handful of times. The rearrangement links TRBV9 to TRBJ1-2; 10 bases are a match to TRBD1. The ends lost 4 bases at V and 7 bases at J; junction bases unmatched: 10. CDR3 length: 15 residues. Germline V gene data show CDR1 as SGDLS and CDR2 as YYNGEE. The CDR3 loop reads CASSTSTGGSFGYTF. CDR3 DNA sequence: TGTGCCAGCAGCACTTCGACAGGGGGCTCTTTTGGCTACACCTTC.

The V gene is TRBV18, the J gene TRBJ1-5; 8 nucleotides agree with TRBD1. Germline V gene lookup returns CDR1 KGHSH and CDR2 LQKENI. CDR3 length: 17 residues. Trimming at V came to 3 bases and at J to 0 bases, leaving 7 bases not matched to a gene. CDR3 amino acids: CASSPAQGALSNQPQHF. The CDR3 DNA is TGTGCCAGCTCACCGGCTCAGGGGGCCCTTAGCAATCAGCCCCAGCATTTT.

The genes are TRBV27 and TRBJ1-5; no definite D call. The CDR3 sequence is 15 residues long. Trimming removed 2 bases from V and 2 bases from J, with 10 bases in between. Germline lookup yields CDR1 MNHEY and CDR2 SMNVEV (reference sequence). CDR3 coding DNA: TGTGCCAGCAGTTTAGGTCCGAGCGGCAATCAGCCCCAGCATTTT. It codes for CASSLGPSGNQPQHF.

The chain carries TRBV28 and TRBJ2-3; 10 bases align to TRBD1. The germline V gene has CDR1 MDHEN and CDR2 SYDVKM. The CDR3 spans 16 residues. V lost 4 bases and J lost 2; bases outside the gene matches: 6. CDR3 amino acids: CASSSPGQGNTDTQYF. In nucleotides, the CDR3 is TGTGCCAGCAGTTCGCCGGGACAGGGGAACACAGATACGCAGTATTTT. The entire variable domain, with the rest obtained from reference TRBV28 and TRBJ2-3, is as follows: DVKVTQSSRYLVKRTGEKVFLECVQDMDHENMFWYRQDPGLGLRLIYFSYDVKMKEKGDIPEGYSVSREKKERFSLILESASTNQTSMYLCASSSPGQGNTDTQYFGPGTRLTVL.

The chain employs TRBV4-1 and TRBJ2-2; 11 nucleotides align to TRBD2. V lost 2 bases and J lost 1; bases outside the gene matches: 3. CDR1 MGHRA and CDR2 YSYEKL come from the germline V gene. This CDR3 region has 17 residues. The CDR3 spells CASSQPGTSGNTGELFF. The CDR3 DNA reads TGCGCCAGCAGCCAACCTGGGACTAGCGGGAACACCGGGGAGCTGTTTTTT.

The rearrangement links TRBV19 to TRBJ2-4, with 7 bases identical to TRBD2. V lost 0 bases and J lost 5; bases outside the gene matches: 7. CDR3 size: 16 residues. Germline V CDR1 and CDR2: LNHDA, SQIVND (reference sequence). The CDR3 nucleotides read TGTGCCAGTAGTATAGATCACCCTAGCGGTCAAAACATTCAGTACTTC. It is translated as CASSIDHPSGQNIQYF.

The genes are TRBV7-2 and TRBJ1-2, with D possibly being TRBD1 (6 bases). V was cut by 3 bases and J by 8 bases, with 10 bases left in between. CDR1 is SGHTA, CDR2 FQGNSA, per germline. The CDR3 loop spans 12 amino acids. CDR3 region: CASSLQGQGYTF. The CDR3 bases are TGTGCCAGCAGCTTGCAGGGGCAAGGCTACACCTTC.

The gene calls are TRBV21-1 and TRBJ1-2; TRBD1, the table's D call, was not compared with the DNA. TRBV21-1 is a listed pseudogene. The CDR3 contains 14 residues. The DNA for the CDR3 is TGTGCCAGCAGCACAGGGGGCGAGGTCGATGGCTACACCTTC. Translating gives CASSTGGEVDGYTF.

The genes are TRBV11-2 and TRBJ1-1; no clear D. The length of the CDR3 is 13 residues. V was pared by 2 bases and J by 4 bases, with 8 bases between. Germline V gene sequence: CDR1 SGHAT, CDR2 FQNNGV. The CDR3, as DNA: TGTGCCAGCAGCTTATTGCGTAGCACTGAAGCTTTCTTT. It encodes CASSLLRSTEAFF.

The rearrangement joins TRBV12-5 to TRBJ2-1, with TRBD2 identical over 8 bases. V lost 1 base to trimming and J lost 8 bases; unmatched junction nucleotides: 10. Germline V gene data show CDR1 as LGHNT and CDR2 as FRNRAP. This CDR3 comprises 16 residues. CDR3 protein: CASGLGLREGGDEQFF. The CDR3, as DNA: TGTGCTAGTGGTTTGGGCCTCCGGGAGGGCGGGGATGAGCAGTTCTTC. Complete variable domain (other parts from reference TRBV12-5 and TRBJ2-1): DARVTQTPRHKVTEMGQEVTMRCQPILGHNTVFWYRQTMMQGLELLAYFRNRAPLDDSGMPKDRFSAEMPDATLATLKIQPSEPRDSAVYFCASGLGLREGGDEQFFGPGTRLTVL.